This passage covers 24 T cell receptor beta chains from one sample sequenced in a study of T cells in localized non-small cell lung cancer. Sequencing was performed with immunoSEQ multiplex PCR; in TCRdb, only in-frame clones are kept and a portion is missing. The sample records 19,000 or so clones, 88% being singletons. Sequenced material: peripheral blood mononuclear cells, taken before any cancer treatment. These receptors were collected from an older male donor with stage II lung adenocarcinoma.

This chain joins TRBV5-6 and TRBJ2-7, with 8 bases that match TRBD1. The CDR3 is 16 residues long. The trim removed 0 bases at V and 0 bases at J, leaving 5 bases unmatched. Germline lookup yields CDR1 SGHDT and CDR2 YYEEEE. The CDR3 loop is CASSLVRTGSSYEQYF. The CDR3 nucleotides read TGTGCCAGCAGCTTGGTTCGGACAGGGAGCTCCTACGAGCAGTACTTC.

This chain connects TRBV2 to TRBJ2-1, with 11 bases lining up with TRBD2. V lost 8 bases to trimming and J lost 3 bases; unmatched junction nucleotides: 12. CDR1 is SNHLY, CDR2 FYNNEI, per germline. The CDR3 contains 17 residues. CDR3 residues: CASCRRPGTSGYNEQFF. The CDR3 DNA sequence: TGTGCCAGCTGCCGCCGTCCCGGGACTAGCGGCTACAATGAGCAGTTCTTC.

The chain links TRBV25-1 to TRBJ2-3; D is unclear. Germline CDR1 MGHDK, CDR2 SYGVNS. Trimming took 3 bases from V and 6 from J, leaving 10 bases between them. The CDR3 runs 13 residues. The DNA of the CDR3 is TGTGCCAGCAGTGACGGTATCATGGATACGCAGTATTTT. Protein sequence: CASSDGIMDTQYF.

V usage is TRBV5-1 and J usage is TRBJ2-2, with D tentatively TRBD2 (6 bases). V was pared by 4 bases and J by 0 bases, with 10 bases between. From germline, CDR1 is SGHRS and CDR2 YFSETQ. The CDR3 is made up of 15 amino acids. The CDR3 region is CASSLLASNTGELFF. Here the CDR3 DNA reads TGCGCCAGCAGCCTTCTAGCGTCGAACACCGGGGAGCTGTTTTTT. Complete variable domain (other parts from reference TRBV5-1 and TRBJ2-2): KAGVTQTPRYLIKTRGQQVTLSCSPISGHRSVSWYQQTPGQGLQFLFEYFSETQRNKGNFPGRFSGRQFSNSRSEMNVSTLELGDSALYLCASSLLASNTGELFFGEGSRLTVL.

The table lists this clone with a count of one. This chain uses TRBV11-3 with TRBJ2-3; D call uncertain. Trimming removed 4 bases at V and 3 bases at J, with 14 bases between. The CDR3 consists of 15 residues. Per the germline V gene, CDR1 is SGHNT and CDR2 is YENEEA. CDR3 nucleotides: TGTGCCAGCAGCTCAAGCTTTACCGCGACAGATACGCAGTATTTT. Protein sequence: CASSSSFTATDTQYF. The whole variable domain, filled in from reference TRBV11-3 and TRBJ2-3, reads EAGVVQSPRYKIIEKKQPVAFWCNPISGHNTLYWYLQNLGQGPELLIRYENEEAVDDSQLPKDRFSAERLKGVDSTLKIQPAELGDSAVYLCASSSSFTATDTQYFGPGTRLTVL.

This CDR3 reads CSVPRQGAGGELFF. The CDR3 DNA sequence: TGCAGCGTTCCGAGACAGGGGGCCGGCGGGGAGCTGTTTTTT. The chain combines TRBV29-1 with TRBJ2-2; 10 nucleotides line up with TRBD1. The length of the CDR3 is 14 residues. Germline V gene data show CDR1 as SQVTM and CDR2 as ANQGSEA. V lost 5 bases to trimming and J lost 7 bases; unmatched junction nucleotides: 7.

The J gene is TRBJ2-7, the V gene TRBV18, with no clear D. In germline, CDR1 is KGHSH, CDR2 LQKENI. The CDR3 is 14 residues long. Trimming took 0 bases from V and 2 from J, leaving 8 bases between them. The DNA for the CDR3 is TGTGCCAGCTCACCACCGACGTCTACCTACGAGCAGTACTTC. Translated: CASSPPTSTYEQYF.

The chain has TRBV5-1 and TRBJ2-6; D ambiguous. The V gene's germline CDR1 is SGHRS and CDR2 YFSETQ. Trimming pared 0 bases from V and 1 base from J, leaving 8 bases between. This CDR3 contains 16 residues. The DNA for the CDR3 is TGCGCCAGCAGCTTGGCCGGTACGTCTGGGGCCAACGTCCTGACTTTC. This codes for CASSLAGTSGANVLTF.

The chain is built from TRBV5-8 and TRBJ1-2; D remains unclear. CDR3 size: 12 residues. Per germline, CDR1 SGHTS and CDR2 YDEGEE. V lost 3 bases and J 8 bases, leaving 11 bases between the germline ends. The CDR3, as DNA: TGTGCCAGCAGCTCCACGGGATTAGGCTACACCTTC. Its protein is CASSSTGLGYTF.

The genes are TRBV28 and TRBJ1-1; TRBD1 matches 7 bases. The V gene's germline CDR1 is MDHEN and CDR2 SYDVKM. This CDR3 region has 14 residues. V lost 4 bases, J lost 7 bases, and 9 bases stayed unmatched. The DNA of the CDR3 is TGTGCCAGCAGTTACACAGGGGAAATTGATGAAGCTTTCTTT. Its translation: CASSYTGEIDEAFF. The full variable domain, its missing parts supplied by reference TRBV28 and TRBJ1-1, is DVKVTQSSRYLVKRTGEKVFLECVQDMDHENMFWYRQDPGLGLRLIYFSYDVKMKEKGDIPEGYSVSREKKERFSLILESASTNQTSMYLCASSYTGEIDEAFFGQGTRLTVV.

V and J are TRBV27 and TRBJ2-3, with a weak D call TRBD1 (7 bases). V was shortened by 10 bases and J by 0 bases, with 20 bases between the two germline ends. This CDR3 has 16 amino acids. CDR1 is MNHEY, CDR2 SMNVEV, per germline (reference sequence). The CDR3 DNA is TGTGCCACCACGTCTTGGCGGGGACAGAGCACAGATACGCAGTATTTT. Translation: CATTSWRGQSTDTQYF.

The rearrangement joins TRBV28 to TRBJ2-4, with D perhaps TRBD1 (5 bases). Per the germline V gene, CDR1 is MDHEN and CDR2 is SYDVKM. Trimming took 0 bases from V and 8 from J, leaving 11 bases between them. The CDR3 spans 14 residues. CDR3 protein: CASSLWDKGHIQYF. The CDR3 coding sequence is TGTGCCAGCAGTTTATGGGACAAGGGGCACATTCAGTACTTC.

The gene calls are TRBV5-1 and TRBJ2-7; maybe TRBD1 (6 bases). This CDR3 comprises 14 residues. From germline, CDR1 is SGHRS and CDR2 YFSETQ. V was pared by 3 bases and J by 7 bases, with 17 bases between. CDR3 bases: TGCGCCAGCAGCTCATTACAGGGAAGTGGAGAGCAGTACTTC. This encodes CASSSLQGSGEQYF.

The gene calls are TRBV27 and TRBJ1-1, with D possibly being TRBD1 (5 bases). The CDR3 is 14 residues long. Trimming stripped 2 bases from V and 4 bases from J, with 11 bases between. Germline CDR1 reads MNHEY; CDR2 reads SMNVEV (reference sequence). CDR3 coding DNA: TGTGCCAGCAGTTTAGGCGGGGGTAGCACTGAAGCTTTCTTT. It encodes CASSLGGGSTEAFF.

The chain carries TRBV10-3 and TRBJ2-2, with 7 nucleotides matching TRBD1. The CDR3 length is 15 residues. Germline V gives CDR1 ENHRY, CDR2 SYGVKD. Trimming cost V 10 bases and J 0 bases; bases outside gene matches: 8. CDR3 sequence (DNA): TGTGCCACCATCCGGGGACAGACGAACACCGGGGAGCTGTTTTTT. This codes for CATIRGQTNTGELFF.

J is TRBJ1-4 and V is TRBV5-1; D may be TRBD1 (5 bases). The CDR3 contains 16 residues. The V and J ends lost 0 bases and 3 bases respectively, with 12 bases between them. Germline V gene lookup returns CDR1 SGHRS and CDR2 YFSETQ. DNA of the CDR3: TGCGCCAGCAGCTTGGTTGGGACGGTATCTAATGAAAAACTGTTTTTT. Its protein product is CASSLVGTVSNEKLFF.

The chain links TRBV16 to TRBJ2-2; D remains ambiguous. The CDR3 is made up of 14 amino acids. Trimming left V 2 bases short and J 4 bases short, with 8 bases between. In germline, CDR1 is KGHSY, CDR2 FQNENV. As DNA, the CDR3 is TGTGCCAGCAGCCAACATTCAAGCACCGGGGAGCTGTTTTTT. Protein: CASSQHSSTGELFF. Using reference TRBV16 and TRBJ2-2 for the parts outside the CDR3, the full variable domain is GEEVAQTPKHLVRGEGQKAKLYCAPIKGHSYVFWYQQVLKNEFKFLISFQNENVFDETGMPKERFSAKCLPNSPCSLEIQATKLEDSAVYFCASSQHSSTGELFFGEGSRLTVL.

This clone was seen just once. The rearrangement links TRBV4-1 to TRBJ2-1, with 8 bases that match TRBD1. CDR1 and CDR2 from the germline V gene are MGHRA and YSYEKL. J lost 0 bases, V lost 1 base, and 2 bases had no gene match. This CDR3 has 16 residues. CDR3 DNA: TGCGCCAGCAGCCAAGGCAGGGGGCGCTCCTACAATGAGCAGTTCTTC. It yields the protein CASSQGRGRSYNEQFF.

V gene TRBV12-5 combines with J gene TRBJ2-7, with TRBD1 identical over 7 bases. Trimming cost V 2 bases and J 7 bases; bases outside gene matches: 14. Germline assignment: CDR1 LGHNT and CDR2 FRNRAP. The CDR3 totals 16 residues. The CDR3 region has the DNA TGTGCTAGTGGTTTGAGCTCGTTGACAGGGACGAGGGAGCAGTACTTC. Encoded protein: CASGLSSLTGTREQYF.

This chain joins TRBV5-1 and TRBJ2-3; D gene ambiguous. Germline CDR1 reads SGHRS; CDR2 reads YFSETQ. V was cut by 6 bases and J by 0 bases, with 11 bases left in between. The CDR3 runs 14 residues. The CDR3 protein is CASKQLPSTDTQYF. The DNA of the CDR3 is TGCGCCAGCAAACAGCTGCCTAGCACAGATACGCAGTATTTT.

V is TRBV7-9 and J is TRBJ1-1, with unresolved D. The ends were cut back, 2 bases at V and 11 bases at J, with 12 bases in the middle. The CDR3 has 12 residues. Germline loops: CDR1 SEHNR, CDR2 FQNEAQ (reference sequence). This CDR3 reads CASSLNSGRAFF. The CDR3 DNA follows: TGTGCCAGCAGCTTAAATAGCGGGCGGGCTTTCTTT.

CDR3 loop: CASRPQGGETQYF. The CDR3 coding sequence is TGTGCCAGCAGGCCACAGGGCGGAGAGACCCAGTACTTC. V is TRBV11-2 and J is TRBJ2-5, with D possibly matching TRBD1 (6 bases). The length of the CDR3 is 13 residues. V was cut by 6 bases and J by 4 bases, with 12 bases left in between. Germline values: CDR1 SGHAT, CDR2 FQNNGV.

The chain employs TRBV5-1 and TRBJ2-1, with D tentatively TRBD2 (6 bases). V was clipped by 4 bases and J by 0 bases, with 14 bases between them. In germline, CDR1 is SGHRS, CDR2 YFSETQ. This CDR3 has 16 residues. CDR3 DNA sequence: TGCGCCAGCAGCCTGGTTAGCGGAAGCTCCTACAATGAGCAGTTCTTC. This sequence encodes CASSLVSGSSYNEQFF.

V is TRBV20-1 and J is TRBJ2-1; D remains ambiguous. The CDR3 is 11 residues long. Deletions cut 3 bases from V and 7 bases from J, with 7 bases between. The germline CDR1 and CDR2 sequences are DFQATT and SNEGSKA (reference sequence). For the CDR3, the DNA is TGCAGTGCTAGGAGAGAGAATGAGCAGTTCTTC. Protein: CSARRENEQFF.